The T cell receptor (beta chain) described here comes from a study of T cell responses to AZD1222 COVID-19 vaccine. This CDR3 has 15 amino acids. Trimming cost V 2 bases and J 0 bases, with 10 bases left between them. Germline loops: CDR1 MNHEY, CDR2 SVGEGT. The assay was immunoSEQ multiplex PCR, and TCRdb's table has in-frame clones only and misses some. The sample has about 100,000 clones, around 90% seen once; the top ten hold about 1.8%. About this clone itself: Other DNA sequences in this specimen translate into the identical CDR3.

The sample was peripheral blood, taken on day 0 of AZD1222 vaccination. This chain joins TRBV6-2 or TRBV6-3 and TRBJ1-1; D uncertain. The receptor was derived from an adult in good health. CDR3 bases: TGTGCCAGCAGTTACCTAGGCAGATTGAACACTGAAGCTTTCTTT. Translation gives CASSYLGRLNTEAFF.